The 25 T cell receptor beta chains below were found in one sample sequenced in a study of control samples from healthy donors and cancer patients (dated by TCRdb to about 2020). The library was prepared using the immunoSEQ multiplex PCR assay. As stored in TCRdb, this immuneACCESS dataset retains in-frame rearrangements with V and J assigned. A fraction of the clones does not appear; measured against another copy, unresolved V genes explain less than half of the discrepancy, and the remainder lacks a known reason. A total of tens of thousands of clones appear in this sample, approximately 85% of them only once. The ten largest clones capture approximately 4% of the sample. Sequenced: blood. Receptor source: a man aged 50-60 years in good health.

This clone was recorded only once. The genes are TRBV24-1 and TRBJ2-3, with D perhaps given as TRBD1 or TRBD2 (5 bases each). The CDR3 is 14 amino acids. CDR1 KGHDR and CDR2 SFDVKD come from the germline V gene. V lost 3 bases, J lost 2 bases, and 8 bases lay in between. The DNA for the CDR3 is TGTGCCACCAGTGATGCCGGGACCACAGATACGCAGTATTTT. As protein: CATSDAGTTDTQYF.

V gene TRBV6-5 combines with J gene TRBJ2-7, with 7 bases that match TRBD1. The CDR3 has 14 amino acids. Unmatched junction bases numbered 8, after V lost 6 bases and J lost 3 bases. Germline CDR1 and CDR2: MNHEY and SVGAGI. CDR3 residues: CASSATGASYEQYF. The DNA of the CDR3 is TGTGCCAGCAGCGCCACAGGGGCTAGCTACGAGCAGTACTTC.

The chain is built from TRBV7-2 and TRBJ2-1; D is uncertain. The V gene lost 2 bases and the J gene lost 9 bases, with 11 bases spanning the gap. In germline, CDR1 is SGHTA, CDR2 FQGNSA. The CDR3 runs to 13 residues. The CDR3, as DNA: TGTGCCAGCAGCTTATGGGCTGGCGGTGAGCAGTTCTTC. Amino acid sequence: CASSLWAGGEQFF.

The chain joins TRBV2 to TRBJ1-5, with D possibly matching TRBD1 (5 bases). The CDR3 extends over 15 amino acids. Trimming pared 11 bases from V and 4 bases from J, leaving 21 bases between. From germline, CDR1 is SNHLY and CDR2 FYNNEI. CDR3 coding DNA: TGTGCCTCTACGGGGCGCTCTTCAGGGAATCAGCCCCAGCATTTT. Protein: CASTGRSSGNQPQHF.

This clone is labeled medium-sized. The genes are TRBV7-8 and TRBJ2-2; D call uncertain. V lost 5 bases and J lost 11, with 15 bases in between. This CDR3 region has 13 residues. Germline lookup yields CDR1 SGHVS and CDR2 FQNEAQ. Here the CDR3 DNA reads TGTGCCAGCAGCCGGCCTCTTAGTCGAGAGCTGTTTTTT. It yields the protein CASSRPLSRELFF.

This chain links TRBV28 with TRBJ1-5, with TRBD1 identical over 8 bases. Germline lookup yields CDR1 MDHEN and CDR2 SYDVKM. This CDR3 region has 15 residues. Losses at the gene ends were 6 bases for V and 7 bases for J; bases not matched to a gene: 11. The DNA for the CDR3 is TGTGCCAGCAGGGGACAGGCATTAAGGGGGCAGCCCCAGCATTTT. Its translation is CASRGQALRGQPQHF.

V is TRBV5-4 and J is TRBJ2-3; D possibly corresponds to TRBD2 (6 bases). CDR1 SGHNT and CDR2 YYREEE come from the germline V gene (reference sequence). The CDR3 sequence is 15 residues long. Trimming took off 3 bases at V and 0 bases at J, with 11 bases between the two ends. The CDR3 reads CASSSARDSTDTQYF. DNA for the CDR3: TGTGCCAGCAGCTCGGCGCGGGACAGCACAGATACGCAGTATTTT. Together with reference TRBV5-4 and TRBJ2-3, the CDR3 gives the full variable domain: ETGVTQSPTHLIKTRGQQVTLRCSSQSGHNTVSWYQQALGQGPQFIFQYYREEENGRGNFPPRFSGLQFPNYSSELNVNALELDDSALYLCASSSARDSTDTQYFGPGTRLTVL.

This clone was seen once. This chain links TRBV2 with TRBJ2-7; tentative D call: TRBD2 (6 bases). This CDR3 is built from 13 residues. Germline V gene sequence: CDR1 SNHLY, CDR2 FYNNEI. V was cut by 5 bases and J by 6 bases, with 14 bases left in between. This chain's CDR3 is CASSWDSFIEQYF. The CDR3 DNA reads TGTGCCAGCAGTTGGGACTCCTTCATCGAGCAGTACTTC.

The chain links TRBV7-8 to TRBJ2-7, with a weak D call TRBD1 (5 bases). The V end was cut by 2 bases, the J end by 0 bases, with 11 bases between. Germline V CDR1 and CDR2: SGHVS, FQNEAQ. The CDR3 loop spans 15 amino acids. CDR3 bases: TGTGCCAGCAGCTTACATCAGGGCCCCTCCTACGAGCAGTACTTC. This sequence encodes CASSLHQGPSYEQYF.

The CDR3 DNA is TGTGCCAGCAGCTACGTTGCTTCCGAGCAGTACTTC. It encodes CASSYVASEQYF. V gene TRBV5-4 combines with J gene TRBJ2-7; D is unclear. In germline, CDR1 is SGHNT, CDR2 YYREEE (reference sequence). V was trimmed by 3 bases and J by 6 bases, leaving 10 bases between them. The CDR3 extends over 12 amino acids.

The CDR3 DNA reads TGTGCCAGCAGTCCGTCTGGACAGATCTCTGGAAACACCATATATTTT. Translation: CASSPSGQISGNTIYF. The chain joins TRBV27 to TRBJ1-3, with D perhaps matching TRBD1 (6 bases). CDR1 and CDR2 (germline): MNHEY, SMNVEV (reference sequence). The CDR3 loop spans 16 amino acids. The V end was cut by 5 bases, the J end by 0 bases, with 14 bases between.

The CDR3, as DNA: TGTGCCACCAGTGATACCGGGAGGGAACCTTACAATGAGCAGTTCTTC. Translating gives CATSDTGREPYNEQFF. The chain recombines TRBV24-1 with TRBJ2-1; TRBD2 matches at 8 bases. V lost 3 bases and J lost 4; bases outside the gene matches: 7. The CDR3 spans 16 residues. Germline CDR1 reads KGHDR; CDR2 reads SFDVKD.

The count of this clone is one. CDR3 amino acids: CASSSEGTGAGTQYF. The CDR3 DNA reads TGTGCCAGCAGCTCAGAAGGGACAGGGGCTGGTACGCAGTATTTT. This chain links TRBV5-5 with TRBJ2-3; 10 positions match TRBD1. This CDR3 has 15 amino acids. Trimming took 3 bases from V and 8 from J; bases not matched to a gene: 9. CDR1 is SGHKS, CDR2 YYEKEE, per germline (reference sequence).

This clone has more than one count but fewer than ten. The chain uses TRBV6-5 and TRBJ1-6; TRBD1 might be the D (5 bases). CDR3 size: 12 residues. Germline values: CDR1 MNHEY, CDR2 SVGAGI. Trimming shortened V by 6 bases and J by 9 bases, and 9 bases separated the two germline ends. The CDR3 DNA sequence: TGTGCCAGCAGGGGGGGGAGTTCACCCCTCCACTTT. Translating it yields CASRGGSSPLHF.

The chain uses TRBV11-2 and TRBJ1-1; 11 bases fit TRBD1. This CDR3 spans 18 amino acids. CDR1 and CDR2 from the germline V gene are SGHAT and FQNNGV. Unmatched junction bases numbered 13, after V lost 4 bases and J lost 3 bases. The CDR3 sequence: CASSYFAGTGGFDTEAFF. The CDR3 nucleotides are TGTGCCAGCAGCTACTTCGCCGGGACAGGGGGTTTTGACACTGAAGCTTTCTTT.

This rearrangement joins TRBV28 to TRBJ2-1; D could derive from TRBD1 or TRBD2 (6 bases each). V was cut by 4 bases and J by 2 bases, with 9 bases left in between. This CDR3 has 14 residues. Germline lookup yields CDR1 MDHEN and CDR2 SYDVKM. CDR3 region: CASSWGAPYNEQFF. The CDR3 DNA is TGTGCCAGCAGTTGGGGGGCCCCCTACAATGAGCAGTTCTTC.

The chain is built from TRBV28 and TRBJ1-6; 9 nucleotides align to TRBD1. This CDR3 contains 13 residues. The germline V gene has CDR1 MDHEN and CDR2 SYDVKM. The V and J ends lost 7 bases and 9 bases, in that order; junction bases with no gene match: 4. CDR3 amino acids: CASNRGRSSPLHF. CDR3 sequence (DNA): TGTGCCAGCAACAGGGGGCGAAGTTCACCCCTCCACTTT. Together with reference TRBV28 and TRBJ1-6, the CDR3 gives the full variable domain: DVKVTQSSRYLVKRTGEKVFLECVQDMDHENMFWYRQDPGLGLRLIYFSYDVKMKEKGDIPEGYSVSREKKERFSLILESASTNQTSMYLCASNRGRSSPLHFGNGTRLTVT.

The chain joins TRBV5-1 to TRBJ1-1; a possible D gene is TRBD1 (5 bases). CDR3 length: 13 amino acids. CDR1 is SGHRS, CDR2 YFSETQ, per germline. V lost 0 bases to trimming and J lost 11 bases, with 14 bases between them. CDR3 sequence: CASSLEDTGRAFF. The CDR3 coding sequence is TGCGCCAGCAGCTTGGAGGACACGGGGAGGGCTTTCTTT. The whole variable domain, filled in from reference TRBV5-1 and TRBJ1-1, reads KAGVTQTPRYLIKTRGQQVTLSCSPISGHRSVSWYQQTPGQGLQFLFEYFSETQRNKGNFPGRFSGRQFSNSRSEMNVSTLELGDSALYLCASSLEDTGRAFFGQGTRLTVV.

The chain recombines TRBV14 with TRBJ2-2; possibly TRBD2 for D (6 bases). The CDR3 consists of 15 residues. Germline CDR1 reads SGHDN; CDR2 reads FVKESK. Trimming took off 4 bases at V and 4 bases at J, with 13 bases between the two ends. The CDR3 sequence: CASSLGLFPTGELFF. The CDR3 region has the DNA TGTGCCAGCAGCCTGGGACTTTTCCCCACCGGGGAGCTGTTTTTT.

The genes are TRBV30 and TRBJ2-7, with 8 positions matching TRBD2. The CDR3 consists of 11 residues. The germline gives CDR1 GTSNPN, CDR2 SVGIG (reference sequence). CDR3 coding DNA: TGTGGCGGGGGGAGCTCCTACGAGCAGTACTTC. It yields the protein CGGGSSYEQYF.

For the CDR3, the DNA is TGTGCCAGCAGCGCCGGTTGGGCGGGGGCTACCGATGAGCAGTTCTTC. As protein: CASSAGWAGATDEQFF. The rearrangement links TRBV9 to TRBJ2-1, with a weak D call TRBD2 (7 bases). Deletions cut 3 bases from V and 8 bases from J, with 21 bases between. Per germline, CDR1 SGDLS and CDR2 YYNGEE. This CDR3 comprises 16 residues.

The rearrangement joins TRBV28 to TRBJ2-7; TRBD1 aligns across 9 bases. The V gene end was trimmed by 6 bases and the J gene end by 6 bases; junction bases not matched to a gene: 12. From germline, CDR1 is MDHEN and CDR2 SYDVKM. This CDR3 has 15 amino acids. The CDR3 DNA is TGTGCCAGCAGGACCATAGGGACAGGGCAGGGCGAGCAGTACTTC. It codes for CASRTIGTGQGEQYF.

This clone appeared a single time. V is TRBV28 and J is TRBJ2-7, with D possibly being TRBD1 or TRBD2 (6 bases each). The CDR3 has 12 residues. V was cut by 5 bases and J by 6 bases, with 11 bases left in between. Looked up from germline, CDR1 is MDHEN and CDR2 is SYDVKM. Written as DNA, the CDR3 is TGTGCCAGCAGTCCTCCGGGGGCCGAGCAGTACTTC. Its protein is CASSPPGAEQYF.

Written as DNA, the CDR3 is TGCAGTGTTGGTGGGCTCGAGCAGTACTTC. It specifies CSVGGLEQYF. This chain joins TRBV20-1 and TRBJ2-7; D not resolved. The CDR3 contains 10 residues. Per germline, CDR1 DFQATT and CDR2 SNEGSKA (reference sequence). Trimming removed 7 bases from V and 6 bases from J, with 10 bases in between.

CDR3 in DNA: TGCAGCGTAGCGACTAGCGGCGCGAAAGAGACCCAGTACTTC. It specifies CSVATSGAKETQYF. V usage is TRBV29-1 and J usage is TRBJ2-5; 9 bases map to TRBD2. The germline gives CDR1 SQVTM, CDR2 ANQGSEA. The CDR3 length is 14 residues. V lost 6 bases to trimming and J lost 3 bases; unmatched junction nucleotides: 8.